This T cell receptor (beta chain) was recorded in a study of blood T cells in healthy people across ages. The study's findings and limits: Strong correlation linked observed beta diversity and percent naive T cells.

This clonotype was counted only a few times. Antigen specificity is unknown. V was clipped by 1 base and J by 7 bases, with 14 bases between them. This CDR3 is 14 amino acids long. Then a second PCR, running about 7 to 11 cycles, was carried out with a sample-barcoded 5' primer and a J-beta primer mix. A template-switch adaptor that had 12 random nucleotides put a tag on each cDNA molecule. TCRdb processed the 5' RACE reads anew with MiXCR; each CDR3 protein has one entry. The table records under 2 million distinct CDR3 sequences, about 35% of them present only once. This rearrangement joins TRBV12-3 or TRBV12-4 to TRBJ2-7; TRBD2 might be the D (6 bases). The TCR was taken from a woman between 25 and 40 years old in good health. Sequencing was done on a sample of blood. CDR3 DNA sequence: TGTGCCAGCAGTTTAGGGTTCGGGAGAGGAGAGCAGTACTTC. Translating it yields CASSLGFGRGEQYF.